What follows describes a single T cell receptor (beta chain). CDR3 length: 13 residues. V shed 6 bases and J shed 1 base, with 8 bases lying between them. Germline-derived CDR1 and CDR2 are PRHDT and FYEKMQ (reference sequence). Here immunoSEQ multiplex PCR was the method, and the copy in TCRdb shows in-frame clones only, minus some. The sample lists a few hundred thousand clones, approximately 88% seen once, with around 3% in the top ten. The sample belongs to a study of blood T cell repertoires in COVID-19. Study summary: Spain, Italy and the United States supplied samples that represented acute and convalescent COVID-19.

This chain links TRBV13 with TRBJ2-3; D is possibly TRBD1 (6 bases). The specimen was peripheral blood. The sequence was collected from a woman in her thirties with COVID-19, enrolled during active disease. CDR3 DNA sequence: TGTGCCAGCAGTGAGGGGGGCACAGATACGCAGTATTTT. Translating gives CASSEGGTDTQYF.